The clone carrying this T cell receptor (beta chain) was counted a single time. This record belongs to a study of CD8+ T cells in alopecia areata. CDR3 length equals 16 residues. V lost 1 base and J 0 bases, leaving 12 bases between the germline ends. The germline V gene encodes CDR1 SNHLY and CDR2 FYNNEI. RNA, once extracted, was reverse transcribed into cDNA for use as the sequencing template. TCRdb's table, derived via immunoSEQ multiplex PCR, lists solely in-frame clones and lacks some. This repertoire shows some 200,000 clones, 59% found once; its top ten account for roughly 14%. This receptor was identified in a human donor with alopecia areata. The genes are TRBV2 and TRBJ1-1; no definite D call. This material consisted of CD4+ T cells sorted from blood, taken at week 0. The CDR3 here is CASSEESGRMNTEAFF. The CDR3 nucleotides are TGTGCCAGCAGTGAAGAGTCGGGCAGGATGAACACTGAAGCTTTCTTT.